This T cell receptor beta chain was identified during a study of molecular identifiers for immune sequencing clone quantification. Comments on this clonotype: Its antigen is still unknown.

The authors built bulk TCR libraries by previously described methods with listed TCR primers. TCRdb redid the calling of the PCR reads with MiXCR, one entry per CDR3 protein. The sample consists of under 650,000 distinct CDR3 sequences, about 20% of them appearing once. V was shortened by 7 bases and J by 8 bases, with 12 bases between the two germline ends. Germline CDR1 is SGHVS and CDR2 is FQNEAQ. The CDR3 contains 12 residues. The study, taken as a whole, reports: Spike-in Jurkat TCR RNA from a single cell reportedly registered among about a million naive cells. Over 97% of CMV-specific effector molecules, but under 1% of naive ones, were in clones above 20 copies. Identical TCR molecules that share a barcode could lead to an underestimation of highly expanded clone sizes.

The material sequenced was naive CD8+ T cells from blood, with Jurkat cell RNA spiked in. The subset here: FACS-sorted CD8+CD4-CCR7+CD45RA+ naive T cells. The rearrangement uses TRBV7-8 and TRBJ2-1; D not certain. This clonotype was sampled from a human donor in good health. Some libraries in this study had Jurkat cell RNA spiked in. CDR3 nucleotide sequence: TGTGCCAGCATGTCGGCGGTCCATGAGCAGTTCTTC. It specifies CASMSAVHEQFF. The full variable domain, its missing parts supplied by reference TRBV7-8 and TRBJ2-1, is GAGVSQSPRYKVAKRGQDVALRCDPISGHVSLFWYQQALGQGPEFLTYFQNEAQLDKSGLPSDRFFAERPEGSVSTLKIQRTQQEDSAVYLCASMSAVHEQFFGPGTRLTVL.